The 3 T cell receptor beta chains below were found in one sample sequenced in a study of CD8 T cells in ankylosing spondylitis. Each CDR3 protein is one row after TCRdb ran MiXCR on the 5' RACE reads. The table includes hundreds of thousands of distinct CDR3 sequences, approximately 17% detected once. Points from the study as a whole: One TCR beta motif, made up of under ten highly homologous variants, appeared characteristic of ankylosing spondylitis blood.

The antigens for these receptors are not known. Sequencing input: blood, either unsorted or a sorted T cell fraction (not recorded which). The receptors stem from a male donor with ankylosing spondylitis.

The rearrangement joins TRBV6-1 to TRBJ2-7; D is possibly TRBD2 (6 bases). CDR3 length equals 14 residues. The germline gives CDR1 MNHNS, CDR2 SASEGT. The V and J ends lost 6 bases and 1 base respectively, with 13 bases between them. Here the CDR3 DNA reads TGTGCCAGCAGGCCCCCCCGGGGGTCCTACGAGCAGTACTTC. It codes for CASRPPRGSYEQYF.

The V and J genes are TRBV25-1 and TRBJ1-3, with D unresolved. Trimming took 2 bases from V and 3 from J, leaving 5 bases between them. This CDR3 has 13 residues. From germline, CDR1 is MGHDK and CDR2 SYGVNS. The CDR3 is CASSETGGNTIYF. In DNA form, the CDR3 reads TGTGCCAGCAGTGAAACTGGTGGAAACACCATATATTTT.

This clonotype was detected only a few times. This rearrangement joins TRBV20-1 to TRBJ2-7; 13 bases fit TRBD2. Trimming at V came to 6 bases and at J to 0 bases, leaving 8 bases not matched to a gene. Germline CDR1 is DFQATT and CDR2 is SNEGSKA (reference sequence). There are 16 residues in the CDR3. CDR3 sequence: CSAQTSGRFSSYEQYF. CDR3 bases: TGCAGTGCCCAGACTAGCGGGAGGTTTAGCTCCTACGAGCAGTACTTC.